This TCR beta chain was found in a study of vaccination and CD4 T cells after COVID-19. A word on this clonotype: What it recognizes is unknown.

Described treatment: approximately 9-day PBMC culture with coronavirus spike peptide pools or control peptides (ViraFEST assay). Following culture for around 10 days, CD4+ T cells were isolated by negative selection. An Oncomine TCR Beta short-read assay was used to sequence the DNA from cultured CD4+ T cells. Once CD4+ T cells had been cultured, genomic DNA was extracted from them. TCRdb reanalysed the PCR reads using MiXCR and keeps one entry per CDR3 protein. The profile shows about 10,000 distinct CDR3 sequences, around 59% of them singletons. The TCR was taken from a human donor who had recovered from COVID-19. The sample consisted of CD4+ T cells from blood, cultured in vitro.

Here the CDR3 DNA reads TGTGCCAGCAGCTTAGCGGATAGCGGGTCCTTTCGCAATGAGCAGTTCTTC. As protein: CASSLADSGSFRNEQFF. This chain uses TRBV7-2 with TRBJ2-1, with 7 bases lining up with TRBD2. V was clipped by 0 bases and J by 6 bases; unmatched bases: 11. The CDR3 contains 17 residues. CDR1 and CDR2 from the germline V gene are SGHTA and FQGNSA. The variable domain in full, completed from reference TRBV7-2 and TRBJ2-1, reads GAGVSQSPSNKVTEKGKDVELRCDPISGHTALYWYRQSLGQGLEFLIYFQGNSAPDKSGLPSDRFSAERTGGSVSTLTIQRTQQEDSAVYLCASSLADSGSFRNEQFFGPGTRLTVL.